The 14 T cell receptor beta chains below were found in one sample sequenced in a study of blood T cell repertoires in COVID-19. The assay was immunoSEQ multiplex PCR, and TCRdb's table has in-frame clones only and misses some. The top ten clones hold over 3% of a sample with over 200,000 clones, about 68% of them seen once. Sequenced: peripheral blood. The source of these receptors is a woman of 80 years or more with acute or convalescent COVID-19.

CDR3 region: CASSSDTSYEQYF. The CDR3 nucleotides read TGTGCCAGCAGCTCGGACACCTCCTACGAGCAGTACTTC. The V call is TRBV5-4, the J call TRBJ2-7; TRBD1 might be the D (5 bases). Deletions cut 3 bases from V and 0 bases from J, with 7 bases between. Germline V gene lookup returns CDR1 SGHNT and CDR2 YYREEE (reference sequence). The CDR3 sequence is 13 residues long.

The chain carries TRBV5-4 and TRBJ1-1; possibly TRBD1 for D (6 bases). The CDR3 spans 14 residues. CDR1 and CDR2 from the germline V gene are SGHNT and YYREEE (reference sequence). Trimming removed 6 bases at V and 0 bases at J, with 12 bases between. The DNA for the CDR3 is TGTGCCAGCACCCCACAGGGTATGAACACTGAAGCTTTCTTT. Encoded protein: CASTPQGMNTEAFF.

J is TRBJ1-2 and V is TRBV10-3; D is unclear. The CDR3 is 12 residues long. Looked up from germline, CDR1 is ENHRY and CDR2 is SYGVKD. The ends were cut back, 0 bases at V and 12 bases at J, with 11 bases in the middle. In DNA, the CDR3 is TGTGCCATCAGTGAGTCGTCGCGGGCCCACACCTTC. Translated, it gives CAISESSRAHTF.

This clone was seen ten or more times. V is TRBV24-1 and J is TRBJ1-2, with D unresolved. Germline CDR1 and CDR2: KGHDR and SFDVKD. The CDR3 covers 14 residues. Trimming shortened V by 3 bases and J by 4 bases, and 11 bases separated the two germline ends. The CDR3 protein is CATSDPSYSYGYTF. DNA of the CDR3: TGTGCCACCAGTGATCCTTCATACAGCTATGGCTACACCTTC.

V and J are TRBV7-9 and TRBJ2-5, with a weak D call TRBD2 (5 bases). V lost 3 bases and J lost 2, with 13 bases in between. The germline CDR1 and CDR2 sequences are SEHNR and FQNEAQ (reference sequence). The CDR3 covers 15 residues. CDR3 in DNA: TGTGCCAGCAGCTTCCCTTCGACTACTCAAGAGACCCAGTACTTC. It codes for CASSFPSTTQETQYF.

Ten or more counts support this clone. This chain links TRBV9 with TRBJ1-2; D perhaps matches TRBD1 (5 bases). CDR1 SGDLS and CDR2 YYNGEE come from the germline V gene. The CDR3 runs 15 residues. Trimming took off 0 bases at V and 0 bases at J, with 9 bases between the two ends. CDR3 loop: CASSVGGTANYGYTF. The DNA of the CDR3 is TGTGCCAGCAGCGTAGGGGGGACTGCTAACTATGGCTACACCTTC. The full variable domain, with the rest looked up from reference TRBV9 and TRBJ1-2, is DSGVTQTPKHLITATGQRVTLRCSPRSGDLSVYWYQQSLDQGLQFLIQYYNGEERAKGNILERFSAQQFPDLHSELNLSSLELGDSALYFCASSVGGTANYGYTFGSGTRLTVV.

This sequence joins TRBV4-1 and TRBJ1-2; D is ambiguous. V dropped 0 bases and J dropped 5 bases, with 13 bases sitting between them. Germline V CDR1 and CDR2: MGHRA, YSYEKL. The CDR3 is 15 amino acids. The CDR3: CASSQEVGRAYGYTF. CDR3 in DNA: TGCGCCAGCAGCCAAGAAGTCGGGAGGGCGTATGGCTACACCTTC.

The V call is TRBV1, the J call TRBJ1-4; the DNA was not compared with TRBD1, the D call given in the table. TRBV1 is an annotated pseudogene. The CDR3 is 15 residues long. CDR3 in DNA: TGCACCAGGGGGGACAGGGGGAGGACTAATGAAAAACTGTTTTTT. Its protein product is CTRGDRGRTNEKLFF.

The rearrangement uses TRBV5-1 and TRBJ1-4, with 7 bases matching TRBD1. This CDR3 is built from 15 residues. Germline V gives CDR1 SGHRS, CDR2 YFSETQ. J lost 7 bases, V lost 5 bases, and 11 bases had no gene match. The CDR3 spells CASRRTTGVTEKLFF. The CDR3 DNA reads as TGCGCCAGCAGGCGCACTACAGGGGTGACTGAAAAACTGTTTTTT.

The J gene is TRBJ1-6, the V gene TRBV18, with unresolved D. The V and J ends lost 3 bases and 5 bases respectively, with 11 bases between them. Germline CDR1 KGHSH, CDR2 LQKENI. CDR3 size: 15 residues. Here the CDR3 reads CASSPSQTDNSPLHF. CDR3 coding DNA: TGTGCCAGCTCACCGAGCCAAACAGATAATTCACCCCTCCACTTT. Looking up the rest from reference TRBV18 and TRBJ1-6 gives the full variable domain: NAGVMQNPRHLVRRRGQEARLRCSPMKGHSHVYWYRQLPEEGLKFMVYLQKENIIDESGMPKERFSAEFPKEGPSILRIQQVVRGDSAAYFCASSPSQTDNSPLHFGNGTRLTVT.

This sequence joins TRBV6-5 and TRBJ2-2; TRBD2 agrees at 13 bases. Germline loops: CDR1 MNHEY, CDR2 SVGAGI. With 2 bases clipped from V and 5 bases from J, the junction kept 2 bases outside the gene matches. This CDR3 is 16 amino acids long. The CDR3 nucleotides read TGTGCCAGCAGTTACCGGACTAGCGGGAGAACCGGGGAGCTGTTTTTT. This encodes CASSYRTSGRTGELFF.

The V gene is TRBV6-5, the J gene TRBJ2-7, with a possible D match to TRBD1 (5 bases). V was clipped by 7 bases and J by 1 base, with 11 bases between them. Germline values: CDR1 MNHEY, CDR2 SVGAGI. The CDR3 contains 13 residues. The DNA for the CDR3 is TGTGCCAGCACCCTGACAGATTCCTACGAGCAGTACTTC. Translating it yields CASTLTDSYEQYF.

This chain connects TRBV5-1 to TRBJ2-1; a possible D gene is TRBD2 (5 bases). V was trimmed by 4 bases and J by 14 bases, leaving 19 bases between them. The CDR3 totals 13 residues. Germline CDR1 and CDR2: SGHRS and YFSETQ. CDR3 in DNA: TGCGCCAGCAGCCCTAGGAAGGGAGACCGGGAGTTCTTC. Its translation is CASSPRKGDREFF.

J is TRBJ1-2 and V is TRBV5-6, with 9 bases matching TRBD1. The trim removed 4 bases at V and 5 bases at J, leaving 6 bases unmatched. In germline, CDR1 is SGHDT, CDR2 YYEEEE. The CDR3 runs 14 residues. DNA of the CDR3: TGTGCCAGCAGCGGAAACAGGGGGCAATATGGCTACACCTTC. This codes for CASSGNRGQYGYTF.